Here is one T cell receptor beta chain with its context. TCRdb keeps only in-frame clones here, not all; method: immunoSEQ multiplex PCR. The repertoire holds roughly 270,000 clones, about four fifths seen once, with 5% in the top ten. The data derive from a study of blood T cell repertoires in COVID-19. Those enrolled, adults aged roughly 18 to 90 years, came from roughly 22 US areas. Germline V lookup: CDR1 GTSNPN, CDR2 SVGIG (reference sequence). Trimming shortened V by 3 bases and J by 6 bases, and 12 bases separated the two germline ends. The CDR3 is 13 residues long. This TCR derives from a middle-aged man who had been exposed to COVID-19. Specimen: PBMCs or T cells enriched from blood (not recorded which). The V call is TRBV30, the J call TRBJ1-5, with D possibly being TRBD1 (6 bases). CDR3 bases: TGTGCCTGGAGCCAAACAGGGAGTCAGCCCCAGCATTTT. Its protein product is CAWSQTGSQPQHF.